Below are 2 T cell receptor beta chains sequenced from a single sample in a study of T cells in localized non-small cell lung cancer. Clones were read by immunoSEQ multiplex PCR, and TCRdb kept only the in-frame ones, dropping some. Counted here are about 33,000 clones, roughly 78% occurring once; the ten biggest clones make up 15% to 20%. Specimen: peripheral blood, collected before any cancer treatment. The receptors here all came from a male donor aged 60 or over with stage III squamous cell lung carcinoma.

J is TRBJ1-5 and V is TRBV15; D uncertain. This CDR3 spans 12 amino acids. From germline, CDR1 is LNHNV and CDR2 YYDKDF (reference sequence). With 4 bases removed from V and 7 bases from J, the gap between germline ends came to 8 bases. CDR3 nucleotides: TGTGCCACCAGCATGCAGGACCAGCCCCAGCATTTT. Protein product: CATSMQDQPQHF.

The chain combines TRBV28 with TRBJ1-3; D unclear. The V end lost 8 bases, the J end lost 8 bases, and 25 bases lay between the germline ends. Per the germline V gene, CDR1 is MDHEN and CDR2 is SYDVKM. CDR3 length: 16 amino acids. The CDR3 sequence is CASVDFPAERSDTIYF. The DNA of the CDR3 is TGTGCCAGCGTCGACTTCCCGGCCGAACGGTCGGACACCATATATTTT.